These 16 T cell receptor beta chains came from one sample sequenced in a study of blood T cell repertoires in COVID-19. The assay was immunoSEQ multiplex PCR, and TCRdb's table has in-frame clones only and misses some. Of 80,000 to 100,000 clones listed, 80% are singletons. The specimen was peripheral blood. The receptor source for this set is a human donor in a cohort sampled during active COVID-19.

The CDR3 bases are TGTGCCAGCAGTTCTAGCGGGACCCGCTCCTACAATGAGCAGTTCTTC. It specifies CASSSSGTRSYNEQFF. The V and J genes are TRBV28 and TRBJ2-1; 9 bases align to TRBD2. The CDR3 consists of 16 residues. V shed 4 bases and J 0 bases; nucleotides not matched to a gene: 4. Germline CDR1 is MDHEN and CDR2 is SYDVKM.

The chain uses TRBV6-2 or TRBV6-3 and TRBJ1-5; 11 bases are shared with TRBD1. Unmatched junction bases numbered 12, after V lost 6 bases and J lost 2 bases. The CDR3 covers 18 residues. Germline CDR1 and CDR2: MNHEY and SVGEGT. The CDR3 is CASSAGTGGNRGNQPQHF. CDR3 bases: TGTGCCAGCAGCGCCGGGACAGGGGGAAACCGAGGCAATCAGCCCCAGCATTTT.

The rearrangement links TRBV3-1 (or the pseudogene TRBV3-2) to TRBJ1-4, with 7 positions matching TRBD1. CDR3 length: 15 amino acids. V lost 4 bases and J lost 3; bases outside the gene matches: 5. Germline CDR1 and CDR2: LGHDT and YNNKEL (reference sequence). The CDR3 DNA sequence: TGTGCCAGCAGCCGGCGACAGGGAGCTAATGAAAAACTGTTTTTT. It encodes CASSRRQGANEKLFF.

J is TRBJ2-7 and V is TRBV6-2 or TRBV6-3; 8 nucleotides line up with TRBD2. CDR3 length equals 16 residues. V dropped 0 bases and J dropped 0; count of bases not matched to a gene: 4. Germline values: CDR1 MNHEY, CDR2 SVGEGT. This CDR3 reads CASSYSAGASSYEQYF. The DNA of the CDR3 is TGTGCCAGCAGTTACTCAGCGGGAGCTTCCTCCTACGAGCAGTACTTC.

This chain connects TRBV28 to TRBJ2-1; D is unclear. Trimming removed 4 bases at V and 14 bases at J, with 12 bases between. In germline, CDR1 is MDHEN, CDR2 SYDVKM. CDR3 length: 11 amino acids. The CDR3 nucleotides are TGTGCCAGCAGTTCTACCGCACGCGAGTTCTTC. This encodes CASSSTAREFF.

This clone was seen more than once but under ten times. CDR3 sequence reads: CASSLVGAVSSSGNTIYF. DNA of the CDR3: TGTGCCAGCAGCTTAGTGGGGGCAGTCAGTTCATCTGGAAACACCATATATTTT. The chain is built from TRBV7-6 and TRBJ1-3; D is perhaps TRBD1 (6 bases). V shed 1 base and J shed 1 base, with 17 bases lying between them. This CDR3 is 18 amino acids long. Germline CDR1 is SGHVS and CDR2 is FNYEAQ. The complete variable domain, with remaining parts taken from reference TRBV7-6 and TRBJ1-3, reads GAGVSQSPRYKVTKRGQDVALRCDPISGHVSLYWYRQALGQGPEFLTYFNYEAQQDKSGLPNDRFSAERPEGSISTLTIQRTEQRDSAMYRCASSLVGAVSSSGNTIYFGEGSWLTVV.

The CDR3 sequence: CASSPLPGAPQHF. CDR3 sequence (DNA): TGTGCCAGCAGTCCCCTGCCAGGGGCGCCCCAGCATTTT. The rearrangement joins TRBV28 to TRBJ1-5; D is perhaps TRBD1 (6 bases). This CDR3 spans 13 amino acids. The germline CDR1 and CDR2 sequences are MDHEN and SYDVKM. V was cut by 5 bases and J by 9 bases, with 14 bases left in between.

This chain connects TRBV24-1 to TRBJ2-2, with TRBD1 matching over 8 bases. Germline assignment: CDR1 KGHDR and CDR2 SFDVKD. V lost 4 bases, J lost 3 bases, and 9 bases stayed unmatched. The CDR3 consists of 17 residues. CDR3 bases: TGTGCCACCAGTGAACTGCCGGGGACAGGTTACACCGGGGAGCTGTTTTTT. It codes for CATSELPGTGYTGELFF.

The chain couples TRBV27 to TRBJ2-7; 9 bases map to TRBD2. V lost 5 bases and J lost 1; bases outside the gene matches: 9. The CDR3 sequence is 16 residues long. Germline V gene data show CDR1 as MNHEY and CDR2 as SMNVEV (reference sequence). CDR3 nucleotide sequence: TGTGCCAGCAGTGCCCTTAGCGGGAGTGGGTCCTACGAGCAGTACTTC. Its translation is CASSALSGSGSYEQYF.

CDR3 nucleotides: TGTGCCAGCCGGACAGGGGGCGCTGACACCGGGGAGCTGTTTTTT. The encoded protein is CASRTGGADTGELFF. The genes are TRBV19 and TRBJ2-2, with TRBD1 matching over 11 bases. Germline CDR1 LNHDA, CDR2 SQIVND (reference sequence). The length of the CDR3 is 15 residues. Losses at the gene ends were 9 bases for V and 3 bases for J; bases not matched to a gene: 6.

The chain recombines TRBV7-9 with TRBJ1-4, with 7 positions matching TRBD1. This CDR3 spans 14 amino acids. The germline gives CDR1 SEHNR, CDR2 FQNEAQ (reference sequence). Trimming removed 2 bases from V and 6 bases from J; junction bases left unmatched: 3. As DNA, the CDR3 is TGTGCCAGCAGCTTAAGACAGGGCGATGAAAAACTGTTTTTT. Protein: CASSLRQGDEKLFF. Full variable domain (rest looked up from reference TRBV7-9 and TRBJ1-4): DTGVSQNPRHKITKRGQNVTFRCDPISEHNRLYWYRQTLGQGPEFLTYFQNEAQLEKSRLLSDRFSAERPKGSFSTLEIQRTEQGDSAMYLCASSLRQGDEKLFFGSGTQLSVL.

J is TRBJ2-7 and V is TRBV3-1 (or the pseudogene TRBV3-2); D is possibly TRBD2 (6 bases). Germline V gives CDR1 LGHDT, CDR2 YNNKEL (reference sequence). The CDR3 length is 14 residues. Trimming pared 4 bases from V and 3 bases from J, leaving 13 bases between. The CDR3 bases are TGTGCCAGCAGCCCCCGGCAGGGAGGCTACGAGCAGTACTTC. Residues: CASSPRQGGYEQYF.

CDR3 nucleotide sequence: TGTGCCAGCAGTATCCCACAGGGGGCTGAGACCTTC. It encodes CASSIPQGAETF. J is TRBJ1-2 and V is TRBV28; 9 nucleotides line up with TRBD1. The V and J ends lost 5 bases and 14 bases, in that order; junction bases with no gene match: 9. The CDR3 is 12 amino acids. The germline gives CDR1 MDHEN, CDR2 SYDVKM.

V and J are TRBV27 and TRBJ2-6, with a possible D match to TRBD1 (7 bases). This CDR3 spans 15 amino acids. Germline lookup yields CDR1 MNHEY and CDR2 SMNVEV (reference sequence). The V and J ends lost 9 bases and 3 bases respectively, with 15 bases between them. The CDR3 sequence: CASNTGDFGANVLTF. The CDR3 region has the DNA TGTGCCAGTAATACAGGGGACTTTGGGGCCAACGTCCTGACTTTC.

The gene calls are TRBV2 and TRBJ2-5, with D perhaps TRBD2 (6 bases). CDR1 is SNHLY, CDR2 FYNNEI, per germline. The CDR3 length is 13 residues. The V gene lost 7 bases and the J gene lost 3 bases, with 12 bases spanning the gap. CDR3 DNA sequence: TGTGCCAGCAACGGAGGGGTAGAAGAGACCCAGTACTTC. Amino acid sequence: CASNGGVEETQYF.

This sequence joins TRBV6-2 or TRBV6-3 and TRBJ1-1, with a weak D call TRBD1 (5 bases). Germline lookup yields CDR1 MNHEY and CDR2 SVGEGT. The ends were cut back, 6 bases at V and 5 bases at J, with 10 bases in the middle. The CDR3 has 12 residues. CDR3 protein: CASSDYRTEAFF. The CDR3 DNA is TGTGCCAGCAGCGATTACAGGACTGAAGCTTTCTTT.